This TCR beta chain was sequenced in a study of regulatory T cells in long-lasting Graves disease. Stated time point: newly diagnosed GD, antithyroid drugs for less than 3 months. Extracted PBMC RNA gave rise to the TCR library. With iRepertoire HTBI primers and Arm-PCR of CDR3 regions, TCR beta libraries were built. Per the original data handling: Across samples, 62 TRBV and 13 to 15 TRBJ segments were found. One entry per CDR3 protein results from TCRdb running MiXCR on the multiplex PCR reads. TCRdb assigned the V and J calls; the authors' analysis was not used. This repertoire shows hundreds of thousands of distinct CDR3 sequences, 16% found once; its top ten account for 15% to 20%. This clonotype has ten or more counts. The data were also submitted as part of a second study, on T cells in Graves' hyperthyroidism and ophthalmopathy.

This TCR was sampled from a young woman with Graves disease. The starting material was peripheral blood mononuclear cells (PBMCs), obtained at new diagnosis, from a patient treated with antithyroid drugs.

CDR3 residues: CASSLGTSYNEQFF. DNA of the CDR3: TGTGCCAGCAGCTTAGGGACATCCTACAATGAGCAGTTCTTC. The chain joins TRBV7-3 to TRBJ2-1; tentatively, D is TRBD1 (6 bases). CDR1 and CDR2 from the germline V gene are SGHTA and FQGTGA. The length of the CDR3 is 14 residues. V was pared by 2 bases and J by 1 base, with 6 bases between.